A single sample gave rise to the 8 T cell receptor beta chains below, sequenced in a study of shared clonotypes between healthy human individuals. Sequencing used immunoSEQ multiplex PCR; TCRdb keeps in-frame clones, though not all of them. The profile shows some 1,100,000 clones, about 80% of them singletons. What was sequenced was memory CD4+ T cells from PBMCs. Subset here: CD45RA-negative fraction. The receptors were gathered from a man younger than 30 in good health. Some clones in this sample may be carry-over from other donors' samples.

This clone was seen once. The CDR3 here is CASSVSGVTDTQYF. The DNA for the CDR3 is TGTGCCAGCAGCGTTTCAGGGGTCACAGATACGCAGTATTTT. The rearrangement joins TRBV9 to TRBJ2-3; D might be TRBD1 (6 bases). V lost 2 bases, J lost 2 bases, and 9 bases lay in between. Germline lookup yields CDR1 SGDLS and CDR2 YYNGEE. There are 14 residues in the CDR3. The entire variable domain, with the rest obtained from reference TRBV9 and TRBJ2-3, is as follows: DSGVTQTPKHLITATGQRVTLRCSPRSGDLSVYWYQQSLDQGLQFLIQYYNGEERAKGNILERFSAQQFPDLHSELNLSSLELGDSALYFCASSVSGVTDTQYFGPGTRLTVL.

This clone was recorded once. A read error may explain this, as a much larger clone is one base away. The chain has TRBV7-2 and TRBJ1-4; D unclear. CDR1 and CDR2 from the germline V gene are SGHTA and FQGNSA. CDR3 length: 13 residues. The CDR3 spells CASSWGTSEKLFF. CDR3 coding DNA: TGTGCCAGCAGCTGGGGTACTAGTGAAAAACTGTTTTTT.

The CDR3 region has the DNA TGCGCCATATTAACCGGGGAGCTGTTTTTT. Translated: CAILTGELFF. The chain couples TRBV10-1 to TRBJ2-2, with D unclear. Germline CDR1 is WNHNN and CDR2 is SYGVQD (reference sequence). Between the trimmed V and J ends, which lost 10 bases and 5 bases, there was a span of 5 bases. The CDR3 loop spans 10 amino acids.

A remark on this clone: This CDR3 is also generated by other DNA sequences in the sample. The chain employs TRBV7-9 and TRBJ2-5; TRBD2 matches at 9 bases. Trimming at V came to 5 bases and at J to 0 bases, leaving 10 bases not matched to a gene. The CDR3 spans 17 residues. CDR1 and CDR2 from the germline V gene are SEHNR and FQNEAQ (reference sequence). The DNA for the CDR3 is TGTGCCAGCAGCCCCCCACGCGGGAGGGGATACCAAGAGACCCAGTACTTC. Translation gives CASSPPRGRGYQETQYF.

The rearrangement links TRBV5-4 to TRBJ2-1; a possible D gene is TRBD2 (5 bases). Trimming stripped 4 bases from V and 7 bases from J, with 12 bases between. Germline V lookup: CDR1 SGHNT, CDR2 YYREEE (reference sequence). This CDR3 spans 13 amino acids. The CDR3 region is CASSQDPGNEQFF. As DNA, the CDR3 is TGTGCCAGCAGCCAAGACCCGGGGAATGAGCAGTTCTTC.

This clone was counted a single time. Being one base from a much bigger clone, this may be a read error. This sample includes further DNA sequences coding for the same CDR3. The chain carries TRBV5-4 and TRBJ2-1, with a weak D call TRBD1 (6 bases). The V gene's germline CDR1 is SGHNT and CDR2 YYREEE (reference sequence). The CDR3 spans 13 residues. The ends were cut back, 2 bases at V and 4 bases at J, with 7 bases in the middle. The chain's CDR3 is CASSFTGYNEQFF. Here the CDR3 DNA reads TGTGCCAGCAGCTTTACAGGGTACAATGAGCAGTTCTTC.

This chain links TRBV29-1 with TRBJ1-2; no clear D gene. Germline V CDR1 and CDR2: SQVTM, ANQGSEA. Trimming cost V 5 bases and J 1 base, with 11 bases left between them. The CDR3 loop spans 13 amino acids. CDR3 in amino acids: CSVYDTLNYGYTF. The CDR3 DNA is TGCAGCGTTTATGACACGCTTAACTATGGCTACACCTTC. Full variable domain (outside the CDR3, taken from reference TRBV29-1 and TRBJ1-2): SAVISQKPSRDICQRGTSLTIQCQVDSQVTMMFWYRQQPGQSLTLIATANQGSEATYESGFVIDKFPISRPNLTFSTLTVSNMSPEDSSIYLCSVYDTLNYGYTFGSGTRLTVV.

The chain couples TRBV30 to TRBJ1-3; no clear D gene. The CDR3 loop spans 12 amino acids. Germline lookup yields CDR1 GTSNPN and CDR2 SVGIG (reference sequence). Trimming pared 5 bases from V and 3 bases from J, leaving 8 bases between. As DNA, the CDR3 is TGTGCCTGGTCCGCAATTGGAAACACCATATATTTT. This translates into CAWSAIGNTIYF.